This T cell receptor beta chain was sequenced during a study of blood T cell repertoires in COVID-19. Measured with immunoSEQ multiplex PCR; TCRdb has only the in-frame clones, and not every one. The sample gives around 250,000 clones, 82% of which show up once; roughly 3.1% is in the top ten. From germline, CDR1 is DFQATT and CDR2 SNEGSKA (reference sequence). There are 11 residues in the CDR3. Trimming took off 5 bases at V and 1 base at J, with 5 bases between the two ends. The sequencing input was peripheral blood. The receptor comes from a young woman with acute or convalescent COVID-19. This rearrangement joins TRBV20-1 to TRBJ2-5; D unresolved. DNA for the CDR3: TGCAGTGCTCTCTTCCAAGAGACCCAGTACTTC. This translates into CSALFQETQYF.